A single sample is the source of the 3 T cell receptor beta chains below, sequenced in a study of cytomegalovirus exposure and HLA in healthy donors. Measured with immunoSEQ multiplex PCR; TCRdb has only the in-frame clones, and not every one. Found here are 200,000 to 250,000 clones, about nine tenths of them singletons; the top ten hold approximately 0.99%. Sequenced: PBMCs. These receptor sequences come from a young woman in good health and CMV-seronegative.

This clone was recorded only once. This chain links TRBV9 with TRBJ1-5; weak D call: TRBD1 (5 bases). The germline V gene encodes CDR1 SGDLS and CDR2 YYNGEE. The CDR3 length is 15 residues. The V end was cut by 0 bases, the J end by 5 bases, with 12 bases between. This CDR3 is CASSVGGDKYQPQHF. The CDR3 region has the DNA TGTGCCAGCAGCGTAGGGGGCGACAAGTATCAGCCCCAGCATTTT.

The sample holds one count of this clone. This chain links TRBV5-8 with TRBJ2-1, with unresolved D. This CDR3 contains 13 residues. The germline V gene has CDR1 SGHTS and CDR2 YDEGEE. V lost 0 bases, J lost 3 bases, and 4 bases lay in between. CDR3 amino acids: CASSLDSYNEQFF. CDR3 in DNA: TGTGCCAGCAGCTTGGACAGCTACAATGAGCAGTTCTTC. The full variable domain, rest sourced from reference TRBV5-8 and TRBJ2-1, is EAGVTQSPTHLIKTRGQQATLRCSPISGHTSVYWYQQALGLGLQFLLWYDEGEERNRGNFPPRFSGRQFPNYSSELNVNALELEDSALYLCASSLDSYNEQFFGPGTRLTVL.

At least ten counts were recorded for this clone. The chain couples TRBV7-6 to TRBJ2-5; TRBD2 matches at 10 bases. J was trimmed by 2 bases and V by 3 bases; bases with no gene match: 6. Germline CDR1 reads SGHVS; CDR2 reads FNYEAQ. The CDR3 extends over 16 amino acids. CDR3 DNA sequence: TGTGCCAGCAGCTTTGTAGCGGGAGGAGGTCAAGAGACCCAGTACTTC. This encodes CASSFVAGGGQETQYF.